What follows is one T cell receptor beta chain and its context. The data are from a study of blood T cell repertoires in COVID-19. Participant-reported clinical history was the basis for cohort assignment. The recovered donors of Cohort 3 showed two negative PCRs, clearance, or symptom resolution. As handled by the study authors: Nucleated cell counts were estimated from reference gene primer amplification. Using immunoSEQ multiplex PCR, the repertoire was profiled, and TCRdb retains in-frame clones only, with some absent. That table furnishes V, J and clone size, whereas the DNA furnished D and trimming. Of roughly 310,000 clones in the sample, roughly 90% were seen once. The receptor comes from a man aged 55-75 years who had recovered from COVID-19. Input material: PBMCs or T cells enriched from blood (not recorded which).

The CDR3 coding sequence is TGTGCCAGTAAGGGCGGGGACAGCCTCAGTTCCAATCAGCCCCAGCATTTT. Translating gives CASKGGDSLSSNQPQHF. The V gene is TRBV19, the J gene TRBJ1-5; 7 bases are shared with TRBD1. This CDR3 region has 17 residues. The junction had 15 bases not matched to a gene; V was cut back by 7 bases and J by 3 bases. Germline V gene sequence: CDR1 LNHDA, CDR2 SQIVND (reference sequence).